The 20 T cell receptor beta chains given below trace back to one sample, sequenced in a study of T cell repertoires in cytomegalovirus infection. No cognate antigen is known for these TCRs. TCRdb analysed the reads with MiXCR anew, one entry per CDR3 protein. The table lists 830,000 or so distinct CDR3 sequences, approximately 30% of them singletons. Sequenced material: cultured CD8+ T cells from PBMCs, taken from culture after CMV antigen stimulation. These receptors all come from a human donor in good health (CMV status not recorded). Some clones in this sample may be carry-over from other donors' samples.

This clonotype was detected a few times. The chain uses TRBV9 and TRBJ1-1; D might be TRBD1 (5 bases). V was clipped by 0 bases and J by 6 bases, with 15 bases between them. From germline, CDR1 is SGDLS and CDR2 YYNGEE. The CDR3 runs 15 residues. This CDR3 is CASSVAVAGSAEAFF. The CDR3 DNA is TGTGCCAGCAGCGTAGCTGTGGCAGGGTCGGCTGAAGCTTTCTTT.

J is TRBJ1-1 and V is TRBV12-3 or TRBV12-4; perhaps TRBD1 as D (6 bases). The CDR3 is made up of 14 amino acids. V was trimmed by 6 bases and J by 0 bases, leaving 11 bases between them. This CDR3 is CASRPGTLNTEAFF. CDR3 sequence (DNA): TGTGCCAGCAGGCCCGGGACATTGAACACTGAAGCTTTCTTT.

This clonotype turned up a few times. The V call is TRBV7-9, the J call TRBJ1-2; a weak D match, TRBD1 (6 bases). Per germline, CDR1 SEHNR and CDR2 FQNEAQ (reference sequence). The CDR3 loop spans 15 amino acids. Trimming pared 3 bases from V and 6 bases from J, leaving 17 bases between. In nucleotides, the CDR3 is TGTGCCAGCAGCTTTAACAGGGAGTTGTTCAATGGCTACACCTTC. Encoded protein: CASSFNRELFNGYTF.

This clonotype was recorded a few times. This chain connects TRBV7-9 to TRBJ2-3, with D possibly being TRBD1 (5 bases). The germline V and J ends were trimmed by 4 bases and 0 bases, with 14 bases remaining between them. CDR1 is SEHNR and CDR2 is FQNEAQ in the germline V gene (reference sequence). This CDR3 contains 16 residues. CDR3 sequence (DNA): TGTGCCAGCAGCTCCTCGGACACCCGAAGCACAGATACGCAGTATTTT. The encoded protein is CASSSSDTRSTDTQYF.

The chain joins TRBV6-6 to TRBJ2-5; D may match TRBD1 or TRBD2 (5 bases each). The CDR3 totals 14 residues. Trimming stripped 3 bases from V and 5 bases from J, with 13 bases between. The germline V gene has CDR1 MNHNY and CDR2 SVGAGI (reference sequence). The CDR3 DNA is TGTGCCAGCAGTTATGGGGCAGGGACGGAGACCCAGTACTTC. Translation gives CASSYGAGTETQYF.

This chain uses TRBV12-3 or TRBV12-4 with TRBJ2-5, with 10 bases that match TRBD2. After removal of 5 bases from V and 4 bases from J, the junction contained 10 bases not matched to a gene. The CDR3 sequence is 16 residues long. The CDR3 is CASSGTSSGGPETQYF. In DNA, the CDR3 is TGTGCCAGCAGTGGGACCTCTAGCGGGGGCCCAGAGACCCAGTACTTC.

Comment on this clonotype: The germline gene is not matched at one end of the junction; a read error may be the cause. CDR3 in DNA: TGTGCCAGCAGCTTAGCGCTCGGGTTTCAGAGGAATGGGCAGTTCTTC. Translation gives CASSLALGFQRNGQFF. The V and J genes are TRBV7-6 and TRBJ2-1, with D unresolved. From germline, CDR1 is SGHVS and CDR2 FNYEAQ. The CDR3 runs 16 residues.

The chain employs TRBV6-5 and TRBJ1-2; D might be TRBD1 (6 bases). This CDR3 has 15 amino acids. V was clipped by 2 bases and J by 3 bases, with 13 bases between them. CDR1 and CDR2 (germline): MNHEY, SVGAGI. The DNA of the CDR3 is TGTGCCAGCAGTTACGAACAGGGTAATGACTATGGCTACACCTTC. This sequence encodes CASSYEQGNDYGYTF.

This clonotype was seen at least ten times. The rearrangement joins TRBV6-2 or TRBV6-3 to TRBJ2-1; D possibly corresponds to TRBD1 (5 bases). The CDR3 consists of 15 residues. V shed 0 bases and J shed 10 bases, with 16 bases lying between them. Germline CDR1 is MNHEY and CDR2 is SVGEGT. CDR3 DNA sequence: TGTGCCAGCAGTTACTCGGCAGGGTTGGGTCGCGAGCAGTTCTTC. It encodes CASSYSAGLGREQFF.

The chain joins TRBV14 to TRBJ1-2; 10 bases agree with TRBD1. The CDR3 has 15 residues. Germline CDR1 SGHDN, CDR2 FVKESK. The junction had 4 bases not matched to a gene; V was cut back by 2 bases and J by 4 bases. The CDR3, as DNA: TGTGCCAGCAGCCAACGGACAGGGGGGGTCTATGGCTACACCTTC. It encodes CASSQRTGGVYGYTF.

The chain links TRBV4-3 to TRBJ2-3, with a weak D call TRBD1 (6 bases). Trimming removed 0 bases from V and 3 bases from J, with 16 bases in between. This CDR3 is 17 amino acids long. The V gene's germline CDR1 is LGHNA and CDR2 YSLEER. CDR3 sequence: CASSQDLEDSWTDTQYF. CDR3 in DNA: TGCGCCAGCAGCCAAGATCTAGAGGACAGTTGGACAGATACGCAGTATTTT.

This clonotype has more than one count but fewer than ten. V is TRBV6-5 and J is TRBJ1-6, with D uncertain. Germline lookup yields CDR1 MNHEY and CDR2 SVGAGI. V was trimmed by 0 bases and J by 9 bases, leaving 12 bases between them. This CDR3 has 15 amino acids. The CDR3 DNA sequence: TGTGCCAGCAGTTACTCACTGGGGAGAACTTCACCCCTCCACTTT. This codes for CASSYSLGRTSPLHF.

This clonotype was counted between two and nine times. The rearrangement links TRBV7-9 to TRBJ2-5; 12 bases line up with TRBD1. CDR1 SEHNR and CDR2 FQNEAQ come from the germline V gene (reference sequence). The V segment lost 1 base and the J segment 3 bases; nucleotides outside the gene matches: 9. This CDR3 has 18 residues. CDR3 sequence (DNA): TGTGCCAGCAGCTTAGTTGGCCGGGACAGGGGGCGAAAAGAGACCCAGTACTTC. Residues: CASSLVGRDRGRKETQYF.

This clonotype was seen only a few times. V and J are TRBV6-5 and TRBJ1-6, with D uncertain. The germline V and J ends were trimmed by 2 bases and 8 bases, with 25 bases remaining between them. CDR3 length: 19 amino acids. Germline V lookup: CDR1 MNHEY, CDR2 SVGAGI. The CDR3: CASSYNTLRRGGSDSPLHF. CDR3 nucleotides: TGTGCCAGCAGTTACAATACATTAAGACGGGGAGGGAGTGATTCACCCCTCCACTTT.

This clonotype was found many times. V and J are TRBV7-2 and TRBJ2-7; possible D gene TRBD2, 6 bases. Germline CDR1 and CDR2: SGHTA and FQGNSA. CDR3 length equals 15 residues. V gave up 5 bases and J gave up 5 bases, with 19 bases separating them. The DNA for the CDR3 is TGTGCCAGCAGCCCCCGTAACGGGGGAAGCCACGAGCAGTACTTC. Residues: CASSPRNGGSHEQYF.

J is TRBJ2-1 and V is TRBV12-3 or TRBV12-4, with D maybe TRBD1 (5 bases). The CDR3 totals 15 residues. The V and J ends lost 6 bases and 6 bases respectively, with 18 bases between them. The CDR3 sequence: CASRQMVRAGNEQFF. The CDR3, as DNA: TGTGCCAGCAGGCAAATGGTCAGGGCTGGCAATGAGCAGTTCTTC.

The V gene is TRBV5-4, the J gene TRBJ2-1; a possible D gene is TRBD1 (5 bases). The V gene's germline CDR1 is SGHNT and CDR2 YYREEE (reference sequence). The CDR3 covers 19 residues. Trimming removed 2 bases from V and 0 bases from J, with 21 bases in between. For the CDR3, the DNA is TGTGCCAGCAGCTTACCCCTTCGTATAGGGGATAGCTCCTACAATGAGCAGTTCTTC. It encodes CASSLPLRIGDSSYNEQFF. Together with reference TRBV5-4 and TRBJ2-1, the CDR3 gives the full variable domain: ETGVTQSPTHLIKTRGQQVTLRCSSQSGHNTVSWYQQALGQGPQFIFQYYREEENGRGNFPPRFSGLQFPNYSSELNVNALELDDSALYLCASSLPLRIGDSSYNEQFFGPGTRLTVL.

The chain couples TRBV9 to TRBJ2-1, with D maybe TRBD2 (6 bases). The CDR3 loop spans 14 amino acids. V was pared by 0 bases and J by 8 bases, with 12 bases between. Germline assignment: CDR1 SGDLS and CDR2 YYNGEE. CDR3 DNA: TGTGCCAGCAGCGTAGTATGGGACTTGGATGAGCAGTTCTTC. Translating gives CASSVVWDLDEQFF. Complete variable domain (other parts from reference TRBV9 and TRBJ2-1): DSGVTQTPKHLITATGQRVTLRCSPRSGDLSVYWYQQSLDQGLQFLIQYYNGEERAKGNILERFSAQQFPDLHSELNLSSLELGDSALYFCASSVVWDLDEQFFGPGTRLTVL.

The chain couples TRBV12-3 or TRBV12-4 to TRBJ1-1; no clear D. This CDR3 has 16 residues. V was trimmed by 6 bases and J by 1 base, leaving 18 bases between them. The CDR3 DNA follows: TGTGCCAGCAGCGCTTGGGATGGCCCGAGGAACACTGAAGCTTTCTTT. It encodes CASSAWDGPRNTEAFF.

This clonotype was seen repeatedly, ten times or more. The chain recombines TRBV7-2 with TRBJ2-5; the match to TRBD1 covers 8 bases. V trimming: 4 bases; J trimming: 0 bases; junction bases outside the gene matches: 1. CDR1 is SGHTA, CDR2 FQGNSA, per germline. The CDR3 has 14 amino acids. The CDR3 bases are TGTGCCAGCAGCTCGGGACAGGACCAAGAGACCCAGTACTTC. Amino acid sequence: CASSSGQDQETQYF.